Given below is one T cell receptor beta chain in context. These data belong to a study of T cell responses to AZD1222 COVID-19 vaccine. V was shortened by 1 base and J by 5 bases, with 18 bases between the two germline ends. The CDR3 sequence is 16 residues long. Germline CDR1 reads SGHKS; CDR2 reads YYEKEE (reference sequence). Assay used: immunoSEQ multiplex PCR; TCRdb lists only in-frame clones, some missing. The sample lists about 120,000 clones; 85% to 90% were seen once. This TCR was recovered from an adult in good health. The genes are TRBV5-5 and TRBJ1-1; the D gene is possibly TRBD1 (5 bases). This specimen consisted of peripheral blood, obtained on day 0 of AZD1222 vaccination. The CDR3 sequence is CASSLKRPGIGTEAFF. CDR3 coding DNA: TGTGCCAGCAGCTTGAAACGTCCAGGGATAGGGACTGAAGCTTTCTTT.